This is a list of T cell receptor beta chains from one sample in a study of blood T cell repertoires in COVID-19. Using immunoSEQ multiplex PCR, the repertoire was profiled, and TCRdb retains in-frame clones only, with some absent. The table shows roughly 440,000 clones, with approximately 89% occurring only once. Sequencing input: peripheral blood. The receptors were gathered from a woman aged 45-59 years with COVID-19, enrolled during active disease. The CDR3 runs from the conserved cysteine through the conserved F or W. The D gene is left open where the match is weak. Not every row has a clone size; where given, it reads once, few, many or a size class.

cdr3_aa | cdr3_nt | j_call | d_call | clone_size | v_call
CASSLSASEPQHF | TGTGCCAGCAGTCTCAGCGCCAGCGAACCCCAGCATTTT | TRBJ1-5 | NA | once | TRBV27
CASSFAGQGYEQYF | TGTGCCAGCAGTTTTGCGGGACAGGGCTACGAGCAGTACTTC | TRBJ2-7 | TRBD1 | NA | TRBV27
CASSSGGGDTGELFF | TGTGCCAGCAGCTCAGGAGGAGGAGACACCGGGGAGCTGTTTTTT | TRBJ2-2 | NA | NA | TRBV11-3
CSVEEEANWDTEAFF | TGCAGCGTTGAAGAAGAGGCTAATTGGGACACTGAAGCTTTCTTT | TRBJ1-1 | NA | NA | TRBV29-1
CASSFQGRDYGYTF | TGTGCCAGCAGCTTCCAGGGCAGAGACTATGGCTACACCTTC | TRBJ1-2 | NA | once | TRBV11-2
CASSWVDRGLPGELFF | TGCGCCAGCAGCTGGGTGGACAGGGGGCTTCCCGGGGAGCTGTTTTTT | TRBJ2-2 | TRBD1 | NA | TRBV5-1
CSVGLSGTGGYQPQHF | TGCAGCGTTGGCCTGAGCGGGACAGGGGGCTATCAGCCCCAGCATTTT | TRBJ1-5 | TRBD1 | NA | TRBV29-1
CASSHRVNEQFF | TGTGCCAGCAGCCACAGGGTCAATGAGCAGTTCTTC | TRBJ2-1 | NA | NA | TRBV7-5
CASRLLTGGYEQYF | TGTGCCAGCCGGCTCCTGACAGGGGGCTACGAGCAGTACTTC | TRBJ2-7 | TRBD1 | NA | TRBV6-5
CASSPGTQYF | TGTGCCAGCTCACCGGGGACCCAGTACTTC | TRBJ2-5 | NA | once | TRBV27
CASSYMQGVFF | TGTGCCAGCAGTTACATGCAGGGGGTGTTCTTC | TRBJ2-1 | TRBD1 | NA | TRBV6-5
CASSQLRGTGANVLTF | TGTGCCAGCAGTCAACTAAGGGGCACTGGGGCCAACGTCCTGACTTTC | TRBJ2-6 | NA | NA | TRBV3-1/TRBV3-2
CASSPSSGVGYEQYF | TGCGCCAGCAGCCCCTCATCAGGGGTTGGGTACGAGCAGTACTTC | TRBJ2-7 | NA | NA | TRBV5-1
CASRPDRIQYYGYTF | TGTGCCAGCAGACCCGACAGGATCCAATACTATGGCTACACCTTC | TRBJ1-2 | NA | NA | TRBV6-5
CASSIPRGENTEAFF | TGTGCCAGTAGTATCCCCAGGGGGGAGAACACTGAAGCTTTCTTT | TRBJ1-1 | TRBD1 | NA | TRBV19
CASSTSGGYQPQHF | TGTGCCAGTAGTACATCGGGAGGGTATCAGCCCCAGCATTTT | TRBJ1-5 | NA | NA | TRBV19
CASTPDGTGDEKLFF | TGCGCCAGCACCCCCGACGGGACAGGGGATGAAAAACTGTTTTTT | TRBJ1-4 | TRBD1 | NA | TRBV4-1
CASLTRQGGTEAFF | TGCGCCAGTCTCACGCGGCAGGGGGGCACTGAAGCTTTCTTT | TRBJ1-1 | TRBD1 | NA | TRBV4-1
CASRDRSFSGNTIYF | TGTGCCAGCCGGGACAGGTCTTTCTCTGGAAACACCATATATTTT | TRBJ1-3 | TRBD1 | NA | TRBV27
CATSDSSLEAGALYNEQFF | TGTGCCACCAGTGACTCGAGCCTGGAAGCGGGGGCCCTGTACAATGAGCAGTTCTTC | TRBJ2-1 | TRBD2 | NA | TRBV24-1
CASGKETQYF | TGTGCCAGCGGGAAGGAGACCCAGTACTTC | TRBJ2-5 | NA | NA | TRBV19
CATPGQRSGNTIYF | TGCGCCACCCCCGGACAGCGCTCTGGAAACACCATATATTTT | TRBJ1-3 | NA | NA | TRBV5-1
CASSVGGTGRETQYF | TGTGCCAGCAGCGTAGGTGGGACAGGGAGAGAGACCCAGTACTTC | TRBJ2-5 | TRBD1 | NA | TRBV9
CASSQRVNSGNTIYF | TGCGCCAGCAGCCAACGGGTAAACTCTGGAAACACCATATATTTT | TRBJ1-3 | NA | NA | TRBV4-1
CASSLGLLASGANVLTF | TGTGCCAGCAGCTTGGGACTTCTCGCCTCTGGGGCCAACGTCCTGACTTTC | TRBJ2-6 | NA | NA | TRBV5-4
CASTLTPGYGYTF | TGTGCCAGCACCCTGACGCCAGGGTATGGCTACACCTTC | TRBJ1-2 | NA | NA | TRBV27
CASSEDRGHSPLHF | TGCGCCAGCAGCGAAGACAGGGGTCATTCACCCCTCCACTTT | TRBJ1-6 | TRBD1 | NA | TRBV5-1
CASSLSDASTDTQYF | TGTGCCAGCAGCTTAAGCGATGCTAGCACAGATACGCAGTATTTT | TRBJ2-3 | NA | NA | TRBV11-3
CASSLTTTGLNEKLFF | TGCGCCAGCAGCCTAACCACGACAGGCCTTAATGAAAAACTGTTTTTT | TRBJ1-4 | NA | NA | TRBV4-1
CSASDRNQPQHF | TGCAGTGCTAGTGACAGGAATCAGCCCCAGCATTTT | TRBJ1-5 | NA | few | TRBV20-1
CASSDGTDVLSYTF | TGTGCCAGCAGCGACGGGACAGATGTTTTGAGCTACACCTTC | TRBJ1-2 | TRBD1 | NA | TRBV9
CSVGTGDQPQHF | TGCAGCGTCGGGACAGGGGATCAGCCCCAGCATTTT | TRBJ1-5 | TRBD1 | NA | TRBV29-1
CAISEGGSRDTEAFF | TGTGCCATCAGTGAGGGGGGCAGTAGGGACACTGAAGCTTTCTTT | TRBJ1-1 | NA | NA | TRBV10-3
CASSQGAYSNQPQHF | TGTGCCAGTAGTCAAGGGGCTTATAGCAATCAGCCCCAGCATTTT | TRBJ1-5 | NA | once | TRBV19
CASRNTGNTEAFF | TGTGCCAGTAGGAACACGGGTAACACTGAAGCTTTCTTT | TRBJ1-1 | NA | NA | TRBV19
CASSLRGSYEQYF | TGTGCCAGCAGCCTCCGGGGCTCCTACGAGCAGTACTTC | TRBJ2-7 | NA | NA | TRBV7-2
CASSLAISLNQPQHF | TGTGCCAGCAGCTTAGCTATCAGTCTCAATCAGCCCCAGCATTTT | TRBJ1-5 | NA | few | TRBV7-2
CASSSKDRFNYEQYF | TGTGCCAGCAGCTCGAAAGACAGGTTTAACTACGAGCAGTACTTC | TRBJ2-7 | NA | NA | TRBV11-2
CASTPRGSPSGGYTF | TGTGCCAGCACCCCGAGGGGGTCACCATCAGGGGGCTACACCTTC | TRBJ1-2 | NA | NA | TRBV27
CAISDRGLGTEAFF | TGTGCCATCAGTGACAGGGGTTTGGGCACTGAAGCTTTCTTT | TRBJ1-1 | NA | NA | TRBV10-3
CASSQSAGRNQPQHF | TGTGCCAGCAGCCAGTCAGCAGGGAGGAATCAGCCCCAGCATTTT | TRBJ1-5 | NA | once | TRBV7-8
CASSLTENTEAFF | TGTGCCAGCAGCCTGACAGAGAACACTGAAGCTTTCTTT | TRBJ1-1 | NA | few | TRBV7-7